This record covers a single TCR beta chain. Its binding antigen is unknown. Base qualities are missing; no much larger clone stands one base away. CDR1 and CDR2 (SGHDT, YYEEEE) derive from the germline V gene. Taken from cysteine to phenylalanine, the CDR3 has 12 residues. Only the CDR3 DNA stays, 36 bases, in frame from base 1. After removal of 5 bases from V and 11 bases from J, the junction retains 9 bases not matched to a gene. TCRbeta CDR3 regions were immunosequenced from genomic DNA with the immunoSEQ Assay. Genomic DNA was amplified by bias-controlled multiplex PCR before high-throughput sequencing. In the authors' own workflow: To quantify the absolute abundance of each unique TCRbeta CDR3 region, the sequences were collapsed and filtered. Clonality was defined as 1 minus Pielou's evenness and was calculated using productive rearrangements only. A previously published method was used to identify clones with significantly greater frequencies in on-treatment samples than in baseline samples. TCRdb re-hosts the immuneACCESS table, in-frame sequences only. Its copies lack some clones; in the studies checked, an unresolved V gene accounts for under half of them, and the cause for the rest is not known. The DNA was the basis for D and trimming; V, J and clone size are from that table. In this sample the table shows 9,500 to 12,000 clones, roughly 60% of which occur a single time. The ten largest clonotypes hold approximately 15% of the sample.

This specimen's treatment or condition label, interpreted: randomized to nivolumab then ipilimumab (arm A) or the reverse (arm B). Prior DNA-damaging chemotherapy had not been received by any trial patient. On a FACS Aria II flow cytometer, live CD3+CD8+ cells that were negative for CD19 and CD56 were sorted from thawed PBMCs. The samples were obtained from melanoma patients enrolled in CheckMate 064, an open-label, randomized phase II trial testing sequential checkpoint blockade. Peripheral blood mononuclear cells were collected by leukapheresis, purified with Ficoll-Paque, and frozen in human serum with about 10% DMSO. Immediately after sorting, the purity of sorted blood CD3+CD8+ cells was verified to be >95%, after which DNA was extracted. These data are taken from a study of sequential checkpoint blockade in melanoma (dated by TCRdb to about 2019). Regarding the complete study: Patients were randomized 1:1 to first-line nivolumab followed by ipilimumab (arm A) or ipilimumab followed by nivolumab (arm B). Maintenance nivolumab came after each of the two trial sequences. What the authors observed across the whole study: The response-prediction model combining TCR metrics and mutation burden needs validation in larger, independent patient cohorts.

This specimen consisted of CD8+ T cells sorted from blood (inferred from file names), obtained from a patient given nivolumab and ipilimumab in sequence. The V gene is TRBV5-6 and the J gene is TRBJ1-1; 7 junctional bases match TRBD1. The clonotype originates from a human donor with melanoma. This receptor carries the CDR3 CASRLTGAEAFF. The DNA sequence is TGTGCCAGCAGACTTACAGGGGCAGAGGCTTTCTTT. The full variable domain, completed from the reference TRBV5-6 and TRBJ1-1 proteins outside the CDR3, reads DAGVTQSPTHLIKTRGQQVTLRCSPKSGHDTVSWYQQALGQGPQFIFQYYEEEERQRGNFPDRFSGHQFPNYSSELNVNALLLGDSALYLCASRLTGAEAFFGQGTRLTVV.